This T cell receptor beta chain was sequenced during a study of blood T cell dynamics during melanoma immunotherapy. TCRdb's table, derived via immunoSEQ multiplex PCR, lists solely in-frame clones and lacks some. The sample yields fewer than 25,000 clones, roughly 89% seen once. V was cut by 3 bases and J by 6 bases, with 9 bases left in between. The CDR3 is 14 amino acids. Germline lookup yields CDR1 MNHEY and CDR2 SMNVEV (reference sequence). Time point given: pre-treatment baseline. This TCR derives from a human donor with melanoma. The specimen was blood, collected from a patient treated with checkpoint blockade. This rearrangement joins TRBV27 to TRBJ1-6; a weak D match, TRBD1 (5 bases). The CDR3 sequence is CASSFQGVNSPLHF. The CDR3 bases are TGTGCCAGCAGTTTTCAGGGCGTTAATTCACCCCTCCACTTT.